This TCR beta chain was identified during a study of blood T cell repertoires in COVID-19. In the source study's methods: Estimation of nucleated cell counts relied on the amplification of reference gene primers. Method: immunoSEQ multiplex PCR; TCRdb's copy keeps in-frame clones and lacks some. V and J calls and clone size are copied from that table; D and trimming were computed from the DNA. The sample has some 110,000 clones; around 85% are singletons. The sequence was collected from a man aged 50 to 59 with acute or convalescent COVID-19. Sequencing used peripheral blood.

CDR3 protein: CASSEAARRGSPQHF. The CDR3 nucleotides read TGTGCCAGCAGTGAAGCGGCTAGGAGGGGTTCGCCCCAGCATTTT. The V gene is TRBV6-1, the J gene TRBJ1-5, with TRBD1 as a possible D gene (5 bases). V lost 0 bases, J lost 9 bases, and 15 bases lay in between. The CDR3 has 15 residues. Per germline, CDR1 MNHNS and CDR2 SASEGT.